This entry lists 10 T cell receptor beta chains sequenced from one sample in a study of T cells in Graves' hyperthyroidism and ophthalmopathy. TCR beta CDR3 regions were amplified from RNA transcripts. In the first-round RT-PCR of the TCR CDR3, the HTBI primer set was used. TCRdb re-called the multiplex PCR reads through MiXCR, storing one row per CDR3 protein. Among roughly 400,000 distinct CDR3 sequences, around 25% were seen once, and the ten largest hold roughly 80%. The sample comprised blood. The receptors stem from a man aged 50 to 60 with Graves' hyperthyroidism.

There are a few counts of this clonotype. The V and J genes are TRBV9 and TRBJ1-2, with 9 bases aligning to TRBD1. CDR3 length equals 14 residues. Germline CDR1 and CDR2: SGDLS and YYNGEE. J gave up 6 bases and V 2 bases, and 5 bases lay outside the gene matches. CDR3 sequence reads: CASSVGTGMHGYTF. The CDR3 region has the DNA TGTGCCAGCAGCGTCGGGACAGGGATGCATGGCTACACCTTC. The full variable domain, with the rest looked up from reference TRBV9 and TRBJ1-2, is DSGVTQTPKHLITATGQRVTLRCSPRSGDLSVYWYQQSLDQGLQFLIQYYNGEERAKGNILERFSAQQFPDLHSELNLSSLELGDSALYFCASSVGTGMHGYTFGSGTRLTVV.

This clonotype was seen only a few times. Written as DNA, the CDR3 is TGTGCCAGCAGTTTTCAGAAAGAGACCCAGTACTTC. It translates to CASSFQKETQYF. The genes are TRBV2 and TRBJ2-5, with unresolved D. Per the germline V gene, CDR1 is SNHLY and CDR2 is FYNNEI. The germline V and J ends were trimmed by 5 bases and 3 bases, with 7 bases remaining between them. This CDR3 region has 12 residues.

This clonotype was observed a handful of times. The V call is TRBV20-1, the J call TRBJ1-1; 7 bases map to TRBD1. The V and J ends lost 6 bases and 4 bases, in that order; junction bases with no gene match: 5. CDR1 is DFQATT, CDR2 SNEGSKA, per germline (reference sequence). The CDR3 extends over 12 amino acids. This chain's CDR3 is CSARQGTTEAFF. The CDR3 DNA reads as TGCAGTGCCCGACAGGGAACCACTGAAGCTTTCTTT.

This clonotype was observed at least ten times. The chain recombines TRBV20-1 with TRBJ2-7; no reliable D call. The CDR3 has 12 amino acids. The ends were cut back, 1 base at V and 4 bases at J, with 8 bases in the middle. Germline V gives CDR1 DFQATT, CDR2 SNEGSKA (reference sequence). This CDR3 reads CSARVSEYEQYF. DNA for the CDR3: TGCAGTGCTAGAGTGAGTGAATACGAGCAGTACTTC.

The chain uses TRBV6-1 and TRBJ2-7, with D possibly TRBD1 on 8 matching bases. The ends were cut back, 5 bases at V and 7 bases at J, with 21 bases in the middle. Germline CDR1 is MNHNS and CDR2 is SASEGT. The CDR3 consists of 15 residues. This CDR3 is CASSPPTGGAREQYF. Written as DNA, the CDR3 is TGTGCCAGCAGTCCCCCAACAGGGGGGGCGCGGGAGCAGTACTTC.

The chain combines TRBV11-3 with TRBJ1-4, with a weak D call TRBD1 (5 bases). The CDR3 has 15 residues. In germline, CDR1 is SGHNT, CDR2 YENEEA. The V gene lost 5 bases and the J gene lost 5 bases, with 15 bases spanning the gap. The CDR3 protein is CASSHPGRQNEKLFF. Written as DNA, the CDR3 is TGTGCCAGCAGCCATCCGGGGCGGCAAAATGAAAAACTGTTTTTT.

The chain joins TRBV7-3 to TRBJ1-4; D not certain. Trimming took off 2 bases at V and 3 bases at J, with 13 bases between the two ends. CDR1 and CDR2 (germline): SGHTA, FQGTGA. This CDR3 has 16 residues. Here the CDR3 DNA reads TGTGCCAGCAGCTTAGAACCGCCAGGCCCTAATGAAAAACTGTTTTTT. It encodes CASSLEPPGPNEKLFF.

In nucleotides, the CDR3 is TGCGCCAGCAGCGCGGGACTAGGGGGGCACAATGAGCAGTTCTTC. Translation gives CASSAGLGGHNEQFF. The gene calls are TRBV5-1 and TRBJ2-1; 8 bases map to TRBD2. The CDR3 contains 15 residues. CDR1 is SGHRS and CDR2 is YFSETQ in the germline V gene. Trimming removed 4 bases from V and 5 bases from J; junction bases left unmatched: 8.

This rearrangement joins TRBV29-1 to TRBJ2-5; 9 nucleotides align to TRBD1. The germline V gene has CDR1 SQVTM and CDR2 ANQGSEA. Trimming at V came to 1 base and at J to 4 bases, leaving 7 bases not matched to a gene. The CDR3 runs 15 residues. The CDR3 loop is CSVEGTGGLGETQYF. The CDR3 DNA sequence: TGCAGCGTTGAAGGAACAGGGGGCTTAGGAGAGACCCAGTACTTC.

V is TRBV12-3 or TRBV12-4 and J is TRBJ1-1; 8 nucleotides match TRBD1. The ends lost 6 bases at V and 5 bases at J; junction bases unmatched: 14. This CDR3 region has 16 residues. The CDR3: CASSLWTGTLGTEAFF. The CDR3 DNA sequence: TGTGCCAGCAGCCTCTGGACAGGGACATTGGGGACTGAAGCTTTCTTT.